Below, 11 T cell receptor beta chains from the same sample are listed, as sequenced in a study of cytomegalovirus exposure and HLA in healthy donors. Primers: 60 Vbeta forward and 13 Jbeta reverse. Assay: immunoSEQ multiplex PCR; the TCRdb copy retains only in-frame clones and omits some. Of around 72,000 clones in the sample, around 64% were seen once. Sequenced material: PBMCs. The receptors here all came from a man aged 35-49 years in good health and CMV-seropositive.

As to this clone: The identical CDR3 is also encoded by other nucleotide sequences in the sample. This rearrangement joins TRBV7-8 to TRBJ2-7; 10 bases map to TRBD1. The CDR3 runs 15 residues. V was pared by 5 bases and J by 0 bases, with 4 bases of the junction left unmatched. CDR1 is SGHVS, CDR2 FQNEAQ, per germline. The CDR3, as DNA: TGTGCCAGCAGCCCGGGACAGGGGCCCTCCTACGAGCAGTACTTC. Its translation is CASSPGQGPSYEQYF.

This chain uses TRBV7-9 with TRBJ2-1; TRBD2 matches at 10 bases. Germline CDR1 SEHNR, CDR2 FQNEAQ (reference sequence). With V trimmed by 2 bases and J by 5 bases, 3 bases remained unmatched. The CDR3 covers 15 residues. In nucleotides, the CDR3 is TGTGCCAGCAGCTTATTGACTAGCGGGCACAATGAGCAGTTCTTC. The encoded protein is CASSLLTSGHNEQFF.

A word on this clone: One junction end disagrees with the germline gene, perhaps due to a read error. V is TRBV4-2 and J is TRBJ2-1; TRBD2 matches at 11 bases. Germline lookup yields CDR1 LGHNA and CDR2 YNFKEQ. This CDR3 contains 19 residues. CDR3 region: CASSQAGSSGGYQRAEQFF. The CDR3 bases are TGTGCCAGCAGTCAAGCAGGCTCTAGCGGGGGGTATCAACGCGCTGAGCAGTTCTTC.

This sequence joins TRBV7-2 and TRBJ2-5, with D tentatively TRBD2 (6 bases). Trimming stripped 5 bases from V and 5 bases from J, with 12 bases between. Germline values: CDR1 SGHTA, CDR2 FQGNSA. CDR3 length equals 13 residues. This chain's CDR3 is CASSPGGGETQYF. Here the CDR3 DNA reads TGTGCCAGCAGCCCAGGTGGGGGGGAGACCCAGTACTTC.

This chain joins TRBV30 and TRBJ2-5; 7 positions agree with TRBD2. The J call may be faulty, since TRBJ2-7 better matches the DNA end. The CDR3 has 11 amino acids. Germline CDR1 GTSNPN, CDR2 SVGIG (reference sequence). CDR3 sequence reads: CAGREGYEQYF. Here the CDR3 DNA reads TGTGCCGGAAGGGAGGGTTACGAGCAGTACTTC.

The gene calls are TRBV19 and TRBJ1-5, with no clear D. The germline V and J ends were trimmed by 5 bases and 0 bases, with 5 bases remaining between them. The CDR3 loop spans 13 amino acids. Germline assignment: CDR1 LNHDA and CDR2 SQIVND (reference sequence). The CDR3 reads CASSQYSNQPQHF. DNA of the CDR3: TGTGCCAGTAGTCAGTATAGCAATCAGCCCCAGCATTTT. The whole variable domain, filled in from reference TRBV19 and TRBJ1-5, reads DGGITQSPKYLFRKEGQNVTLSCEQNLNHDAMYWYRQDPGQGLRLIYYSQIVNDFQKGDIAEGYSVSREKKESFPLTVTSAQKNPTAFYLCASSQYSNQPQHFGDGTRLSIL.

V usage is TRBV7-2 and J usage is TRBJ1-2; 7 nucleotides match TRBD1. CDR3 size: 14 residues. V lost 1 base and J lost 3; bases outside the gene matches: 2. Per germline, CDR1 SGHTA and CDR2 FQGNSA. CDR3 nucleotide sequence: TGTGCCAGCAGCTTAGTCGGGACAGACTATGGCTACACCTTC. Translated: CASSLVGTDYGYTF.

This CDR3 reads CASADRGQGHYEQYF. For the CDR3, the DNA is TGTGCCAGCGCAGACCGAGGACAGGGCCACTACGAGCAGTACTTC. The chain joins TRBV7-9 to TRBJ2-7, with TRBD1 identical over 8 bases. The V gene's germline CDR1 is SEHNR and CDR2 FQNEAQ (reference sequence). J gave up 3 bases and V 8 bases, and 12 bases lay outside the gene matches. This CDR3 has 15 amino acids.

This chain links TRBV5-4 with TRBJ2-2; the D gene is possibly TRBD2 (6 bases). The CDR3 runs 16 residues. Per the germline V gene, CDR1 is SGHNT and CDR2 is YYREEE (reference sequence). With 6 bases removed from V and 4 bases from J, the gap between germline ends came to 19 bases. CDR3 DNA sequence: TGTGCCAGCACCATGGGACTCCCTCGCGGCACCGGGGAGCTGTTTTTT. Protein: CASTMGLPRGTGELFF.

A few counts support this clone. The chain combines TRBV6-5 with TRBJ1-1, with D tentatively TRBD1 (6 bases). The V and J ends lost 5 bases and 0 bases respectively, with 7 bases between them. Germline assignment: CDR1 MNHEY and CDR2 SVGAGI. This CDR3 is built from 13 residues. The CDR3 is CASSTGLNTEAFF. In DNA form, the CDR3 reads TGTGCCAGCAGTACAGGGTTGAACACTGAAGCTTTCTTT.

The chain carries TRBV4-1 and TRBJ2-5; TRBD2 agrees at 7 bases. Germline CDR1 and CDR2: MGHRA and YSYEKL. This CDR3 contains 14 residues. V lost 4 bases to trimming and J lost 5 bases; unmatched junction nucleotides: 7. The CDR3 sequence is CASSRNSGRETQYF. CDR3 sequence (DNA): TGCGCCAGCAGCCGGAATAGCGGGCGGGAGACCCAGTACTTC.